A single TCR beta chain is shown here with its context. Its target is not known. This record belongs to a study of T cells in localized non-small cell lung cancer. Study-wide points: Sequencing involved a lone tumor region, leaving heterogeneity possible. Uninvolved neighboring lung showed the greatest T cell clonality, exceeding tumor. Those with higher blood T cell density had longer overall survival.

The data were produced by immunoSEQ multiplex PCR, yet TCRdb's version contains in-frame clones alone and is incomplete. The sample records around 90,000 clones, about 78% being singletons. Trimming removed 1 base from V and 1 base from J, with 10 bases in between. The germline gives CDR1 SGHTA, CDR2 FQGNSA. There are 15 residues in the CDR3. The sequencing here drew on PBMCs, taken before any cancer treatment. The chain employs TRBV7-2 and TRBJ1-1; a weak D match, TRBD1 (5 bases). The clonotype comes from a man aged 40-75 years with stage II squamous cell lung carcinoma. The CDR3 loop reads CASSLGNRPNTEAFF. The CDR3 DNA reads TGTGCCAGCAGCTTAGGTAACAGGCCGAACACTGAAGCTTTCTTT.